This passage covers 18 T cell receptor beta chains from one sample sequenced in a study of T cells in Graves' hyperthyroidism and ophthalmopathy. What was amplified from RNA transcripts were TCR beta CDR3 regions. The primer set for the first-round RT-PCR of the TCR CDR3 was HTBI. In TCRdb, the multiplex PCR reads were re-called with MiXCR into one record per CDR3 protein. The data show roughly 570,000 distinct CDR3 sequences, with 46% seen just once and around 8% held by the top ten. The material sequenced was peripheral blood or thyroid tissue (not recorded which). These receptors were taken from a woman aged 18-35 years with Graves' hyperthyroidism.

CDR3 in DNA: TGCAGCGGAGAGGGGCACGGCTACACCTTC. Its protein is CSGEGHGYTF. The chain combines TRBV29-1 with TRBJ1-2, with a tentative D call TRBD1 (5 bases). V was trimmed by 7 bases and J by 8 bases, leaving 11 bases between them. CDR3 length: 10 amino acids. Germline CDR1 reads SQVTM; CDR2 reads ANQGSEA.

Ten or more counts support this clonotype. The V gene is TRBV19, the J gene TRBJ1-6; D not resolved. The CDR3 contains 13 residues. The germline V gene encodes CDR1 LNHDA and CDR2 SQIVND (reference sequence). V was shortened by 5 bases and J by 5 bases, with 7 bases between the two germline ends. CDR3 nucleotides: TGTGCCAGTAGTCAGACAAATAATTCACCCCTCCACTTT. It is translated as CASSQTNNSPLHF.

This sequence joins TRBV11-2 and TRBJ1-2; possibly TRBD1 for D (6 bases). From germline, CDR1 is SGHAT and CDR2 FQNNGV. V was cut by 5 bases and J by 4 bases, with 23 bases left in between. This CDR3 contains 17 residues. CDR3: CASSPQGSGISVYGYTF. The CDR3 DNA is TGTGCCAGCAGCCCCCAGGGGTCGGGGATCTCAGTCTATGGCTACACCTTC.

The chain is built from TRBV2 and TRBJ1-5; 7 bases map to TRBD1. The CDR3 consists of 18 residues. The ends lost 5 bases at V and 0 bases at J; junction bases unmatched: 13. Germline V gene lookup returns CDR1 SNHLY and CDR2 FYNNEI. This CDR3 is CASSLPQGFAPSNQPQHF. The CDR3 coding sequence is TGTGCCAGCAGTTTACCACAGGGGTTCGCTCCTAGCAATCAGCCCCAGCATTTT.

The count of this clonotype is one. The chain carries TRBV29-1 and TRBJ1-5; D uncertain. Germline CDR1 and CDR2: SQVTM and ANQGSEA. The CDR3 length is 14 residues. The V end lost 2 bases, the J end lost 2 bases, and 10 bases lay between the germline ends. The CDR3 protein is CSVESVFGNQPQHF. DNA for the CDR3: TGCAGCGTTGAAAGTGTATTCGGCAATCAGCCCCAGCATTTT.

V is TRBV5-4 and J is TRBJ2-6, with a tentative D call TRBD2 (6 bases). Germline V gene sequence: CDR1 SGHNT, CDR2 YYREEE (reference sequence). CDR3 length: 13 residues. V shed 4 bases and J shed 15 bases, with 17 bases lying between them. The CDR3 loop is CASSGLGTGDLTF. The CDR3 DNA is TGTGCCAGCAGCGGTCTCGGGACGGGAGACCTGACTTTC.

To note about this clonotype: Its ends do not fully match the called genes, so a read error is possible. This chain joins TRBV10-3 and TRBJ1-2; no clear D. The CDR3 is made up of 12 amino acids. Germline assignment: CDR1 ENHRY and CDR2 SYGVKD. Here the CDR3 reads CAISESRQGHLW. Written as DNA, the CDR3 is TGTGCCATCAGTGAGTCGAGACAAGGCCATCTTTGG.

The sample holds many counts of this clonotype. The chain couples TRBV30 to TRBJ2-2; no clear D. The CDR3 loop spans 12 amino acids. Germline values: CDR1 GTSNPN, CDR2 SVGIG (reference sequence). Between the trimmed V and J ends, which lost 1 base and 4 bases, there was a span of 4 bases. CDR3 nucleotide sequence: TGTGCCTGGAGTGACGGCACCGGGGAGCTGTTTTTT. This codes for CAWSDGTGELFF.

The rearrangement uses TRBV9 and TRBJ2-7; the match to TRBD2 covers 10 bases. This CDR3 spans 13 amino acids. V shed 4 bases and J 5 bases; nucleotides not matched to a gene: 3. Germline V lookup: CDR1 SGDLS, CDR2 YYNGEE. The CDR3, as DNA: TGTGCCAGCAGCAAGCGGGAGGGCCACGAGCAGTACTTC. This codes for CASSKREGHEQYF.

The rearrangement uses TRBV2 and TRBJ2-1; D may be TRBD2 (5 bases). Trimming took 4 bases from V and 4 from J, leaving 17 bases between them. The CDR3 covers 16 residues. CDR1 is SNHLY, CDR2 FYNNEI, per germline. The CDR3 protein is CASSAGGQPGYNEQFF. The CDR3 region has the DNA TGTGCCAGCAGTGCTGGCGGGCAACCCGGGTACAATGAGCAGTTCTTC. Using reference TRBV2 and TRBJ2-1 for the parts outside the CDR3, the full variable domain is EPEVTQTPSHQVTQMGQEVILRCVPISNHLYFYWYRQILGQKVEFLVSFYNNEISEKSEIFDDQFSVERPDGSNFTLKIRSTKLEDSAMYFCASSAGGQPGYNEQFFGPGTRLTVL.

This chain connects TRBV27 to TRBJ1-2; a possible D gene is TRBD1 (6 bases). CDR1 MNHEY and CDR2 SMNVEV come from the germline V gene (reference sequence). The CDR3 is made up of 16 amino acids. V was pared by 5 bases and J by 5 bases, with 21 bases between. The DNA for the CDR3 is TGTGCCAGCAGTCCACAGGGTGGGAGGTCTCTATATGGCTACACCTTC. It codes for CASSPQGGRSLYGYTF.

This clonotype has ten or more counts. The chain uses TRBV20-1 and TRBJ2-2, with 9 bases identical to TRBD2. The V gene's germline CDR1 is DFQATT and CDR2 SNEGSKA (reference sequence). The junction had 9 bases not matched to a gene; V was cut back by 7 bases and J by 3 bases. The CDR3 runs to 15 residues. CDR3 in DNA: TGCAGTGGCACAATAGCGGGAGCCGACACCGGGGAGCTGTTTTTT. Its protein product is CSGTIAGADTGELFF.

This clonotype was found many times. This chain connects TRBV7-2 to TRBJ2-3, with TRBD2 matching 7 bases. This CDR3 region has 15 residues. The trim removed 2 bases at V and 1 base at J, leaving 3 bases unmatched. CDR1 and CDR2 (germline): SGHTA, FQGNSA. Here the CDR3 reads CASSLRRERTDTQYF. CDR3 coding DNA: TGTGCCAGCAGCTTAAGGCGGGAGCGCACAGATACGCAGTATTTT.

This clonotype was picked up many times. This chain links TRBV11-3 with TRBJ1-6, with 10 positions matching TRBD1. The CDR3 totals 14 residues. Germline-derived CDR1 and CDR2 are SGHNT and YENEEA. V lost 6 bases and J lost 8; bases outside the gene matches: 4. Here the CDR3 reads CASSPGQGYSPLHF. In DNA form, the CDR3 reads TGTGCCAGCAGTCCGGGACAGGGGTATTCACCCCTCCACTTT.

This clonotype was seen more than once but under ten times. CDR3 loop: CASSWTGDEKLFF. In DNA form, the CDR3 reads TGTGCCAGCAGTTGGACAGGGGACGAAAAACTGTTTTTT. The V and J genes are TRBV7-9 and TRBJ1-4, with 9 bases lining up with TRBD1. The CDR3 length is 13 residues. Losses at the gene ends were 6 bases for V and 8 bases for J; bases not matched to a gene: 4. Germline values: CDR1 SEHNR, CDR2 FQNEAQ (reference sequence).

Regarding this clonotype: This could be a read error, since a much larger clone is one nucleotide away. J is TRBJ2-2 and V is TRBV5-5; possible D gene TRBD1, 5 bases. This CDR3 is built from 15 residues. Germline V gene sequence: CDR1 SGHKS, CDR2 YYEKEE (reference sequence). The DNA of the CDR3 is TGTGCCTGCAGCTTAGTGTGGACAAGGAGCGGGGAGCTGTTTTTT. Its translation is CACSLVWTRSGELFF.

This clonotype was observed at least ten times. In DNA, the CDR3 is TGCGCCAGCAGCCAAGTCGGGGGACAGTACCTGAACACTGAAGCTTTCTTT. Protein sequence: CASSQVGGQYLNTEAFF. The chain combines TRBV4-1 with TRBJ1-1, with 7 bases matching TRBD1. There are 17 residues in the CDR3. V lost 1 base to trimming and J lost 0 bases; unmatched junction nucleotides: 8. CDR1 and CDR2 from the germline V gene are MGHRA and YSYEKL.

The rearrangement links TRBV29-1 to TRBJ1-1; the D gene is possibly TRBD1 (5 bases). There are 13 residues in the CDR3. Between the trimmed V and J ends, which lost 5 bases and 2 bases, there was a span of 12 bases. Germline V CDR1 and CDR2: SQVTM, ANQGSEA. This CDR3 reads CSVRAGRNTEAFF. CDR3 bases: TGCAGCGTTAGGGCAGGGAGAAACACTGAAGCTTTCTTT.